These 29 T cell receptor beta chains were all obtained from the same sample, sequenced in a study of technical replicates of blood from several donors. Using immunoSEQ multiplex PCR, the repertoire was profiled, and TCRdb retains in-frame clones only, with some absent. The top ten hold approximately 0.21% of the sample, which has approximately 100,000 clones, nearly 96% seen once. The sequenced sample consisted of T cells isolated from PBMCs. All receptors derive from a human donor in good health.

This chain uses TRBV5-1 with TRBJ2-1, with D possibly matching TRBD1 (6 bases). Germline CDR1 reads SGHRS; CDR2 reads YFSETQ. With 4 bases removed from V and 7 bases from J, the gap between germline ends came to 9 bases. The CDR3 runs to 12 residues. The CDR3 is CASSLTGNEQFF. CDR3 in DNA: TGCGCCAGCAGCCTCACAGGGAATGAGCAGTTCTTC.

Here the CDR3 reads CASSYSGTTYTGELFF. CDR3 bases: TGTGCCAGCAGTTACTCCGGGACTACATACACCGGGGAGCTGTTTTTT. The chain is built from TRBV6-5 and TRBJ2-2; 7 nucleotides align to TRBD2. Germline CDR1 MNHEY, CDR2 SVGAGI. V lost 0 bases, J lost 3 bases, and 4 bases stayed unmatched. This CDR3 is built from 16 residues.

The chain links TRBV28 to TRBJ2-5; 13 nucleotides align to TRBD2. The V gene end was trimmed by 8 bases and the J gene end by 7 bases; junction bases not matched to a gene: 13. The length of the CDR3 is 16 residues. Germline V lookup: CDR1 MDHEN, CDR2 SYDVKM. The CDR3 reads CASGTSGKTGELTQYF. In DNA form, the CDR3 reads TGTGCCAGCGGGACTAGCGGGAAGACCGGGGAATTGACCCAGTACTTC.

This clone came up once. The chain recombines TRBV5-6 with TRBJ2-7; 7 bases match TRBD2. The germline gives CDR1 SGHDT, CDR2 YYEEEE. The CDR3 has 16 residues. V gave up 4 bases and J gave up 7 bases; unmatched junction bases: 17. CDR3 region: CASSPGGQHPALEQYF. CDR3 bases: TGTGCCAGCAGCCCGGGGGGTCAGCACCCTGCGTTGGAGCAGTACTTC.

The rearrangement links TRBV10-3 to TRBJ2-3, with 12 bases matching TRBD2. Germline CDR1 ENHRY, CDR2 SYGVKD. Trimming removed 5 bases from V and 1 base from J; junction bases left unmatched: 4. CDR3 length: 16 amino acids. The CDR3 sequence: CAISLAGGVGTDTQYF. The CDR3 DNA reads TGTGCCATCAGTCTAGCGGGAGGGGTTGGCACAGATACGCAGTATTTT.

This chain joins TRBV19 and TRBJ2-3, with D maybe TRBD1 (6 bases). Germline values: CDR1 LNHDA, CDR2 SQIVND (reference sequence). The CDR3 is made up of 14 amino acids. V lost 6 bases and J 4 bases, leaving 14 bases between the germline ends. The CDR3 protein is CASSDRRLADTQYF. The CDR3 nucleotides read TGTGCCAGTAGCGACAGGCGGCTTGCAGATACGCAGTATTTT.

This chain joins TRBV6-5 and TRBJ1-2; possible D gene TRBD1, 5 bases. The CDR3 spans 14 residues. Trimming took 6 bases from V and 3 from J, leaving 14 bases between them. Germline-derived CDR1 and CDR2 are MNHEY and SVGAGI. The CDR3 DNA follows: TGTGCCAGCAGCGCGACAGTTCTGGACTATGGCTACACCTTC. The encoded protein is CASSATVLDYGYTF.

The genes are TRBV6-1 and TRBJ2-7, with a possible D match to TRBD2 (6 bases). The ends were cut back, 7 bases at V and 3 bases at J, with 13 bases in the middle. The CDR3 is made up of 13 amino acids. CDR1 MNHNS and CDR2 SASEGT come from the germline V gene. CDR3 coding DNA: TGTGCCAGCACCCGGACGGAGGGCTACGAGCAGTACTTC. Protein product: CASTRTEGYEQYF.

The CDR3 DNA reads as TGTGCCAGCAGCTTACGGGACAGCTCCTACAATGAGCAGTTCTTC. Protein: CASSLRDSSYNEQFF. V and J are TRBV7-8 and TRBJ2-1; 7 bases match TRBD1. The CDR3 has 15 amino acids. Germline-derived CDR1 and CDR2 are SGHVS and FQNEAQ. Trimming removed 2 bases from V and 0 bases from J; junction bases left unmatched: 1.

The chain carries TRBV28 and TRBJ2-2; possibly TRBD1 for D (5 bases). Trimming left V 2 bases short and J 2 bases short, with 15 bases between. The germline V gene encodes CDR1 MDHEN and CDR2 SYDVKM. The CDR3 has 17 residues. The DNA of the CDR3 is TGTGCCAGCAGTTTACTAAGTGGCAGGGCTAACACCGGGGAGCTGTTTTTT. It is translated as CASSLLSGRANTGELFF.

The chain is built from TRBV29-1 and TRBJ2-7, with 10 bases that match TRBD2. Germline V gives CDR1 SQVTM, CDR2 ANQGSEA. V shed 0 bases and J 3 bases; nucleotides not matched to a gene: 8. This CDR3 comprises 16 residues. This chain's CDR3 is CSVEEAASGSYYEQYF. The CDR3 DNA reads TGCAGCGTTGAAGAAGCGGCTAGCGGGAGTTACTACGAGCAGTACTTC.

This clone appeared a single time. V usage is TRBV6-5 and J usage is TRBJ2-5, with D possibly being TRBD2 (7 bases). The CDR3 has 14 amino acids. CDR1 is MNHEY and CDR2 is SVGAGI in the germline V gene. V lost 6 bases, J lost 5 bases, and 16 bases lay in between. CDR3 in amino acids: CASRRGGKGETQYF. The DNA for the CDR3 is TGTGCCAGCAGGAGGGGGGGGAAGGGGGAGACCCAGTACTTC.

V is TRBV6-4 and J is TRBJ2-2, with D perhaps TRBD2 (5 bases). The CDR3 has 14 amino acids. Trimming stripped 8 bases from V and 0 bases from J, with 10 bases between. Germline lookup yields CDR1 MRHNA and CDR2 SNTAGT. CDR3 DNA sequence: TGTGCCAGCTCACGCGGGTCGAACACCGGGGAGCTGTTTTTT. It codes for CASSRGSNTGELFF.

This clone was observed a single time. The chain is built from TRBV6-5 and TRBJ2-7, with D perhaps matching TRBD1 (6 bases). The CDR3 covers 15 residues. Trimming left V 7 bases short and J 2 bases short, with 18 bases between. CDR1 is MNHEY and CDR2 is SVGAGI in the germline V gene. The CDR3 sequence is CASKFTISGAYEQYF. CDR3 DNA sequence: TGTGCCAGCAAGTTCACTATTTCAGGGGCCTACGAGCAGTACTTC.

This sequence joins TRBV6-6 and TRBJ2-7; possible D gene TRBD2, 6 bases. Germline CDR1 MNHNY, CDR2 SVGAGI (reference sequence). Trimming pared 7 bases from V and 3 bases from J, leaving 13 bases between. This CDR3 has 13 residues. CDR3 region: CASTPGLSYEQYF. DNA of the CDR3: TGTGCCAGCACTCCGGGACTGAGCTACGAGCAGTACTTC.

The rearrangement uses TRBV6-1 and TRBJ2-7; 10 nucleotides match TRBD2. J was trimmed by 2 bases and V by 6 bases; bases with no gene match: 13. Germline V gene sequence: CDR1 MNHNS, CDR2 SASEGT. The CDR3 has 17 amino acids. CDR3 in DNA: TGTGCCAGCAGGGAAACCACCGGGACTAGCGTACCCTACGAGCAGTACTTC. As protein: CASRETTGTSVPYEQYF.

The J gene is TRBJ1-4, the V gene TRBV10-3; D not resolved. Trimming removed 0 bases from V and 7 bases from J, with 9 bases in between. The CDR3 sequence is 14 residues long. CDR1 is ENHRY, CDR2 SYGVKD, per germline. The CDR3 sequence: CAISESGRREKLFF. CDR3 DNA: TGTGCCATCAGTGAGTCGGGGAGGCGTGAAAAACTGTTTTTT.

Points on this clone: A read error may produce the germline difference seen at one junction end. The chain combines TRBV6-1 with TRBJ2-1; 10 positions match TRBD2. CDR3 size: 16 residues. Germline V lookup: CDR1 MNHNS, CDR2 SASEGT. The CDR3 region is CASREAGGPLHNEQFF. The CDR3 nucleotides are TGTGCCAGCAGGGAAGCGGGAGGGCCTCTCCACAATGAGCAGTTCTTC.

This clone was picked up one time. This chain connects TRBV4-2 to TRBJ2-7; 9 nucleotides align to TRBD2. The germline gives CDR1 LGHNA, CDR2 YNFKEQ. The CDR3 runs 15 residues. Trimming took 0 bases from V and 0 from J; bases not matched to a gene: 0. This CDR3 is CASSQDSGGSYEQYF. CDR3 DNA sequence: TGTGCCAGCAGCCAAGATAGCGGGGGCTCCTACGAGCAGTACTTC.

The CDR3 loop reads CASSSGDRREKLFF. The CDR3, as DNA: TGCGCCAGCAGCTCGGGGGACAGAAGAGAAAAACTGTTTTTT. This chain links TRBV5-1 with TRBJ1-4; 7 bases match TRBD1. This CDR3 is 14 amino acids long. The V gene's germline CDR1 is SGHRS and CDR2 YFSETQ. Losses at the gene ends were 3 bases for V and 8 bases for J; bases not matched to a gene: 7.

The rearrangement uses TRBV15 and TRBJ2-7; 10 bases fit TRBD1. Germline-derived CDR1 and CDR2 are LNHNV and YYDKDF (reference sequence). V dropped 4 bases and J dropped 7; count of bases not matched to a gene: 7. The CDR3 is made up of 14 amino acids. CDR3 nucleotide sequence: TGTGCCACCAGCACACCGGACAGGGGGTGGGAGCAGTACTTC. Protein product: CATSTPDRGWEQYF. Based on the CDR3 plus reference TRBV15 and TRBJ2-7, the full variable domain is DAMVIQNPRYQVTQFGKPVTLSCSQTLNHNVMYWYQQKSSQAPKLLFHYYDKDFNNEADTPDNFQSRRPNTSFCFLDIRSPGLGDTAMYLCATSTPDRGWEQYFGPGTRLTVT.

This chain uses TRBV7-9 with TRBJ1-5, with 7 bases identical to TRBD1. J was trimmed by 6 bases and V by 0 bases; bases with no gene match: 11. Germline V gene data show CDR1 as SEHNR and CDR2 as FQNEAQ (reference sequence). This CDR3 has 17 residues. CDR3: CASSLARGAEGGQPQHF. The CDR3 DNA reads as TGTGCCAGCAGCTTAGCCAGGGGGGCCGAAGGGGGTCAGCCCCAGCATTTT. Based on the CDR3 plus reference TRBV7-9 and TRBJ1-5, the full variable domain is DTGVSQNPRHKITKRGQNVTFRCDPISEHNRLYWYRQTLGQGPEFLTYFQNEAQLEKSRLLSDRFSAERPKGSFSTLEIQRTEQGDSAMYLCASSLARGAEGGQPQHFGDGTRLSIL.

The J gene is TRBJ1-5, the V gene TRBV2, with 7 nucleotides matching TRBD1. Trimming at V came to 8 bases and at J to 0 bases, leaving 13 bases not matched to a gene. Looked up from germline, CDR1 is SNHLY and CDR2 is FYNNEI. This CDR3 is built from 17 residues. Here the CDR3 DNA reads TGTGCCAGCCAAGACAGGGACCCACGTTATAGCAATCAGCCCCAGCATTTT. As protein: CASQDRDPRYSNQPQHF.

The chain is built from TRBV11-2 and TRBJ1-2, with 10 nucleotides matching TRBD1. V lost 4 bases, J lost 4 bases, and 9 bases stayed unmatched. Looked up from germline, CDR1 is SGHAT and CDR2 is FQNNGV. The CDR3 is 16 amino acids. CDR3 residues: CASSSETGGEVYGYTF. The CDR3 nucleotides read TGTGCCAGCAGCTCCGAGACAGGGGGCGAAGTCTATGGCTACACCTTC.

The V call is TRBV11-2, the J call TRBJ1-6; D might be TRBD1 (5 bases). V was cut by 3 bases and J by 6 bases, with 15 bases left in between. The CDR3 runs 16 residues. Germline loops: CDR1 SGHAT, CDR2 FQNNGV. The CDR3 reads CASSLAGFGANSPLHF. Here the CDR3 DNA reads TGTGCCAGCAGCTTGGCTGGGTTTGGGGCTAATTCACCCCTCCACTTT.

This chain uses TRBV7-9 with TRBJ1-3; D gene ambiguous. The germline CDR1 and CDR2 sequences are SEHNR and FQNEAQ (reference sequence). This CDR3 contains 12 residues. Trimming pared 4 bases from V and 4 bases from J, leaving 5 bases between. CDR3 DNA sequence: TGTGCCAGCAGCTCCCAGGGAAACACCATATATTTT. The encoded protein is CASSSQGNTIYF. The variable domain in full, completed from reference TRBV7-9 and TRBJ1-3, reads DTGVSQNPRHKITKRGQNVTFRCDPISEHNRLYWYRQTLGQGPEFLTYFQNEAQLEKSRLLSDRFSAERPKGSFSTLEIQRTEQGDSAMYLCASSSQGNTIYFGEGSWLTVV.

The V gene is TRBV5-1, the J gene TRBJ2-2; TRBD1 matches 7 bases. The germline CDR1 and CDR2 sequences are SGHRS and YFSETQ. V shed 7 bases and J 1 base; nucleotides not matched to a gene: 10. The CDR3 has 16 amino acids. The CDR3 DNA reads as TGCGCCAGCTCCTTGTTGGGACAGAGGAACACCGGGGAGCTGTTTTTT. Amino acid sequence: CASSLLGQRNTGELFF.

The V gene is TRBV19, the J gene TRBJ2-7, with D perhaps matching TRBD1 (6 bases). The V and J ends lost 5 bases and 2 bases respectively, with 16 bases between them. The CDR3 runs to 15 residues. Germline CDR1 is LNHDA and CDR2 is SQIVND (reference sequence). The chain's CDR3 is CASSLFRGLAYEQYF. As DNA, the CDR3 is TGTGCCAGTAGTCTCTTCAGGGGCCTAGCCTACGAGCAGTACTTC.

In this sample, this clone turned up once. The chain combines TRBV19 with TRBJ2-7; 10 bases map to TRBD1. The CDR3 has 17 residues. J was trimmed by 4 bases and V by 2 bases; bases with no gene match: 11. Germline values: CDR1 LNHDA, CDR2 SQIVND (reference sequence). This chain's CDR3 is CASSIRRPGQGEYEQYF. CDR3 in DNA: TGTGCCAGTAGTATAAGACGCCCCGGACAGGGGGAATACGAGCAGTACTTC.